This TCR beta chain was identified in a study of identical twins. MiXCR, applied by TCRdb to the 5' RACE reads, yields one record per CDR3 protein. The sample lists roughly 770,000 distinct CDR3 sequences, around a sixth occurring once. There are a few counts of this clonotype. Its ends do not fully match the called genes, so a read error is possible. CDR3 length: 12 amino acids. Germline values: CDR1 DFQATT, CDR2 SNEGSKA (reference sequence). A further study also used this sample, focusing on T cells expressing NK-cell markers.

What was sequenced was PBMCs. The V and J genes are TRBV20-1 and TRBJ2-5; D unclear. This clonotype was obtained from a woman younger than 30 in good health. CDR3 region: CCASPTSETQYF. The DNA of the CDR3 is TGCTGTGCTAGTCCAACCTCGGAGACCCAGTACTTC.